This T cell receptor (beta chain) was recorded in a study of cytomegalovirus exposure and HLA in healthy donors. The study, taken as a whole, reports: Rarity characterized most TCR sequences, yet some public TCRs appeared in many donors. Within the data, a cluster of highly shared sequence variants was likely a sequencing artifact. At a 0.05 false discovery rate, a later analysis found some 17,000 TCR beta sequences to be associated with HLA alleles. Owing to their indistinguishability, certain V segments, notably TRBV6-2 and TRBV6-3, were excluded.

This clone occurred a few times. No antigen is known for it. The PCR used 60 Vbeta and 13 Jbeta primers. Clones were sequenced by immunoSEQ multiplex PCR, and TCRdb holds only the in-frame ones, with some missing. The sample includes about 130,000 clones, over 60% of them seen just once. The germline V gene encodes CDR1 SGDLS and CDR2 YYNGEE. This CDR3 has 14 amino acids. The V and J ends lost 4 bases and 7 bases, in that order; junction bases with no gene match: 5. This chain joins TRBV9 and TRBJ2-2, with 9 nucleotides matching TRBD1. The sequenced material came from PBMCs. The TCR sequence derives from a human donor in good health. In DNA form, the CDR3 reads TGTGCCAGCAGCCTACAGGGGGCGGGCGGGGAGCTGTTTTTT. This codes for CASSLQGAGGELFF.